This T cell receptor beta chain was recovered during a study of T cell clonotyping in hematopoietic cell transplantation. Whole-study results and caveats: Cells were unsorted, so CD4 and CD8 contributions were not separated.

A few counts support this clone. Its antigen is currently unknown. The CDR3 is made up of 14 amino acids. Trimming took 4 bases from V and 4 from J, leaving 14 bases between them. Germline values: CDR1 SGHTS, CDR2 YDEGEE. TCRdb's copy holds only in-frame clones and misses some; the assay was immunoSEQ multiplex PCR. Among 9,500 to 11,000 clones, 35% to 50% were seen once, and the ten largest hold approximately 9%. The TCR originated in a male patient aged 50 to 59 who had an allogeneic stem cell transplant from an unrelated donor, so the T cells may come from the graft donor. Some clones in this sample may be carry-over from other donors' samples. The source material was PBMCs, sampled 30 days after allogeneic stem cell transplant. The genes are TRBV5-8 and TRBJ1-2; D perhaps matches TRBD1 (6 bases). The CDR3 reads CASSPKQGPYGYTF. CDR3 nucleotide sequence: TGTGCCAGCAGCCCCAAACAGGGTCCCTATGGCTACACCTTC.